The 3 T cell receptor beta chains below come from one sample, sequenced in a study of blood T cell repertoires in COVID-19. Measured with immunoSEQ multiplex PCR; TCRdb has only the in-frame clones, and not every one. Here the sample spans a few hundred thousand clones, 70% to 90% being singletons. Material: peripheral blood. All receptors come from a human donor in a cohort sampled during active COVID-19.

The CDR3 sequence: CASSPLTPPDTQYF. The CDR3 DNA sequence: TGTGCCAGCAGCCCCTTAACTCCCCCAGATACGCAGTATTTT. The chain carries TRBV11-2 and TRBJ2-3; no clear D gene. Per germline, CDR1 SGHAT and CDR2 FQNNGV. The CDR3 has 14 residues. V dropped 5 bases and J dropped 4 bases, with 13 bases sitting between them.

The sample holds one count of this clone. V gene TRBV6-5 combines with J gene TRBJ2-7, with 9 bases lining up with TRBD1. V gave up 10 bases and J gave up 5 bases; unmatched junction bases: 12. The CDR3 loop spans 14 amino acids. The germline gives CDR1 MNHEY, CDR2 SVGAGI. In nucleotides, the CDR3 is TGTGCCACGGTCTCCTGGGACAGGGAGCACGAGCAGTACTTC. This translates into CATVSWDREHEQYF.

The gene calls are TRBV28 and TRBJ1-5; 8 bases map to TRBD1. Per the germline V gene, CDR1 is MDHEN and CDR2 is SYDVKM. This CDR3 is 15 amino acids long. J gave up 5 bases and V 0 bases, and 3 bases lay outside the gene matches. Written as DNA, the CDR3 is TGTGCCAGCAGTTTATGGGGACAGGTGGATCAGCCCCAGCATTTT. Translation gives CASSLWGQVDQPQHF.